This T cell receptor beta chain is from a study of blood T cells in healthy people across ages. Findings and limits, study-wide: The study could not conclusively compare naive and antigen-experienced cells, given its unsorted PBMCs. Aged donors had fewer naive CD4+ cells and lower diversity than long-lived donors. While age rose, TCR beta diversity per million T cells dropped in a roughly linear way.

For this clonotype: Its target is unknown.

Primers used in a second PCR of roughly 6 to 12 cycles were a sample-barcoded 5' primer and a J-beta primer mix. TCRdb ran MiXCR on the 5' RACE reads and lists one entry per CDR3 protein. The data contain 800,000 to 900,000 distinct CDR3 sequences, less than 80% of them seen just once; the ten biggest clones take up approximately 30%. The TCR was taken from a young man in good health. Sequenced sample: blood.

CDR3 bases: TGCAGCGTTGACCCGGGACTAGCAGGAGAGACCCAGTACTTC. This encodes CSVDPGLAGETQYF. The chain recombines TRBV29-1 with TRBJ2-5, with 9 bases aligning to TRBD2. J lost 4 bases, V lost 3 bases, and 6 bases had no gene match. Per germline, CDR1 SQVTM and CDR2 ANQGSEA. The CDR3 loop spans 14 amino acids.